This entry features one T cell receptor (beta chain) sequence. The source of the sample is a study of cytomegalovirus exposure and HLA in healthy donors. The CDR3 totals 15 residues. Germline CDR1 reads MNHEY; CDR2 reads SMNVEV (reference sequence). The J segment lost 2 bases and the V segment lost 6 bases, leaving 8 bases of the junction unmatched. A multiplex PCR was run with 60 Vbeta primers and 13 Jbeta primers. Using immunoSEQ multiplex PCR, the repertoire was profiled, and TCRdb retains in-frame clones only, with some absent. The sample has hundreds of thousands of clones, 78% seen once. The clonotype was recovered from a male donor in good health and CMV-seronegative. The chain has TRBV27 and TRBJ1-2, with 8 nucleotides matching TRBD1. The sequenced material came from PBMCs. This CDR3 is CASRVWQGANYGYTF. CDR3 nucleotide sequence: TGTGCCAGCAGAGTATGGCAGGGGGCAAACTATGGCTACACCTTC.